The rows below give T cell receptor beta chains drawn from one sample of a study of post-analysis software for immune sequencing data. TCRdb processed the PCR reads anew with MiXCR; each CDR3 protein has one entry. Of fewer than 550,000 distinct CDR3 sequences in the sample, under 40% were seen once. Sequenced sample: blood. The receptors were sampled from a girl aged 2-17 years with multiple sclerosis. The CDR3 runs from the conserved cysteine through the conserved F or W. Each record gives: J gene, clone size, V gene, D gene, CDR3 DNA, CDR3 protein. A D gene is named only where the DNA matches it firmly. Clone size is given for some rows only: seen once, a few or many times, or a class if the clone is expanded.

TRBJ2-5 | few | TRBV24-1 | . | TGTGCCACCAGTGACGAGGTGGGGGAGACCCAGTACTTC | CATSDEVGETQYF
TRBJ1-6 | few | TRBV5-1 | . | TGCGCCAGCAGCCCGGGCTATTCCAATTCACCCCTCCACTTT | CASSPGYSNSPLHF
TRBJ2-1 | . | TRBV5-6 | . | TGTGCCAGCAGCTGGGGCCCACAGGGTGAAGAGCAGTTCTTC | CASSWGPQGEEQFF
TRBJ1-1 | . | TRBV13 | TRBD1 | TGTGCCAGCAGCTCCTCTTGGACAGGCATGAACACTGAAGCTTTCTTT | CASSSSWTGMNTEAFF
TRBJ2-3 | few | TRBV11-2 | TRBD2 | TGTGCCAGCAGCCACCACGTGGGACTAGCGAGCACAGATACGCAGTATTTT | CASSHHVGLASTDTQYF
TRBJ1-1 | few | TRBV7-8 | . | TGTGCCAGCAGCGACCCCTTAGCGAACACTGAAGCTTTCTTT | CASSDPLANTEAFF
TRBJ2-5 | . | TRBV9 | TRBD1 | TGTGCCAGCAGCGTAGAAGGGACAGGGCCCGCAGAGACCCAGTACTTC | CASSVEGTGPAETQYF
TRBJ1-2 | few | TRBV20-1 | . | TGCAGTGCTAGAGCGGCAGGGGAGGACTATGGCTACACCTTC | CSARAAGEDYGYTF
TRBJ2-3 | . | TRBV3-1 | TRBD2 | TGTGCCAGCAGTCCCCTAGCGGGGGAATTTAATACGCAGTATTTT | CASSPLAGEFNTQYF
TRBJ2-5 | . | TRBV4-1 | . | TGCGCCAGCAGCCAAGGGACCCTCCAAGAGACCCAGTACTTC | CASSQGTLQETQYF
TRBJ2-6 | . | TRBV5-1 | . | TGCGCCAGCCACAGTCAACACCACTCTGGGGCCAACGTCCCGACTTTC | CASHSQHHSGANVPTF
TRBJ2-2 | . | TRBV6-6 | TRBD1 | TGTGCCAGCAAAGCGACAGGGATAAACGGGGAGCTGTTTTTT | CASKATGINGELFF
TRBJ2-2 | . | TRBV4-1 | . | TGCGCCAGCAGCCAAGGGGGGGTGGCTAGGGCGAACACCGGGGAGCTGTTTTTT | CASSQGGVARANTGELFF
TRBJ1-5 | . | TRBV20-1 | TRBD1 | TGCAGTGCGGGTCGGACAGGGGCAAGCAATCAGCCCCAGCATTTT | CSAGRTGASNQPQHF
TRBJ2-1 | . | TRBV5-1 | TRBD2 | TGCGCCAGCAGCCCCTCAAGGCCGGGACTAGCGGGGGAAGAGCAGTTCTTC | CASSPSRPGLAGEEQFF
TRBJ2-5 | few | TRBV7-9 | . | TGTGCCAGCAGCTTATTAGGTAGCGGCGGAGAGACCCAGTACTTC | CASSLLGSGGETQYF
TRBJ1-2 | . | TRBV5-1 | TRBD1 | TGCGCCAGCAGCCAGACAGGGGGCCATGGCTACACCTTC | CASSQTGGHGYTF